The rows below give T cell receptor beta chains drawn from one sample of a study of T cell changes during pregnancy in multiple sclerosis. Measured with immunoSEQ multiplex PCR; TCRdb has only the in-frame clones, and not every one. This sample yields approximately 100,000 clones, of which about nine tenths are seen a single time; around 3.2% belongs to the top ten. The specimen was peripheral blood, collected after pregnancy. Receptors originate from a female donor with multiple sclerosis, enrolled in a pregnancy study. The CDR3 runs from the conserved cysteine through the conserved F or W. The D gene is left open where the match is weak. Size tells how often a clone was seen (once, few, many) or the class of an expanded clone, and some rows leave it out.

j_call | d_call | clone_size | v_call | cdr3_aa | cdr3_nt
TRBJ2-3 | . | . | TRBV2 | CASSERQSTDTQYF | TGTGCCAGCAGTGAGCGGCAGAGCACAGATACGCAGTATTTT
TRBJ1-1 | . | . | TRBV19 | CASHTDSPNTEAFF | TGTGCCAGCCACACCGACAGCCCGAACACTGAAGCTTTCTTT
TRBJ1-2 | . | . | TRBV9 | CASSVGTAANYGYTF | TGTGCCAGCAGCGTAGGGACAGCCGCTAACTATGGCTACACCTTC
TRBJ1-1 | TRBD1 | . | TRBV30 | CAWNHRGQGNTEAFF | TGTGCCTGGAATCATAGGGGACAGGGGAACACTGAAGCTTTCTTT
TRBJ1-2 | . | once | TRBV6-5 | CASRRGEGGYTF | TGTGCCAGCAGACGGGGGGAGGGCGGCTACACCTTC
TRBJ2-2 | . | . | TRBV19 | CASSLAQGFTGELFF | TGTGCCAGTAGTCTTGCCCAGGGGTTCACCGGGGAGCTGTTTTTT
TRBJ2-1 | . | . | TRBV21-1 | CASSRLSKLGQGAHNEQFF | TGTGCCAGCAGCAGACTAAGCAAATTGGGACAGGGCGCGCACAATGAGCAGTTCTTC
TRBJ2-1 | TRBD1 | . | TRBV7-9 | CASSFGTGGVTEQFF | TGTGCCAGCAGCTTTGGGACAGGGGGTGTTACTGAGCAGTTCTTC
TRBJ2-3 | . | . | TRBV10-2 | CASGGALASDTQYF | TGCGCCAGCGGGGGGGCCCTAGCTTCAGATACGCAGTATTTT
TRBJ1-1 | . | . | TRBV4-1 | CASSHPITGEFEAFF | TGCGCCAGCAGCCACCCTATAACGGGGGAATTTGAAGCTTTCTTT
TRBJ1-1 | . | . | TRBV5-1 | CASGGGQLNTEAFF | TGCGCCAGCGGTGGCGGACAGCTGAACACTGAAGCTTTCTTT
TRBJ2-7 | TRBD1 | . | TRBV19 | CASSRDSSYEQYF | TGTGCCAGTAGCCGGGACAGCTCCTACGAGCAGTACTTC
TRBJ2-2 | TRBD2 | . | TRBV15 | CATSSGTSGYSGELFF | TGTGCCACCAGCAGCGGGACTAGCGGGTACTCCGGGGAGCTGTTTTTT
TRBJ1-5 | TRBD1 | . | TRBV19 | CASSPGQRNQPQHF | TGTGCCAGTAGTCCGGGACAGCGGAATCAGCCCCAGCATTTT
TRBJ1-2 | TRBD1 | . | TRBV11-2 | CASSLSGGYGYTF | TGTGCCAGCAGCTTATCAGGGGGCTATGGCTACACCTTC
TRBJ1-1 | . | . | TRBV14 | CASSHLRMNTEAFF | TGTGCCAGCAGCCACCTACGCATGAACACTGAAGCTTTCTTT
TRBJ2-5 | TRBD1 | . | TRBV4-1 | CASSQVGQGETQYF | TGCGCCAGCAGCCAAGTGGGACAGGGCGAGACCCAGTACTTC
TRBJ1-4 | . | . | TRBV9 | CASSAGTSRTNEKLFF | TGTGCCAGCAGCGCCGGTACTTCCCGCACTAATGAAAAACTGTTTTTT
TRBJ2-5 | . | . | TRBV6-1 | CASREWATQETQYF | TGTGCCAGCAGAGAATGGGCTACACAAGAGACCCAGTACTTC
TRBJ2-2 | TRBD2 | . | TRBV5-1 | CASSLASGGAVGTGELFF | TGCGCCAGCAGCTTGGCTAGCGGGGGGGCCGTGGGCACCGGGGAGCTGTTTTTT
TRBJ2-4 | TRBD2 | once | TRBV18 | CASSPLGLAGPDGAKNIQYF | TGTGCCAGCTCACCACTCGGACTAGCGGGGCCCGACGGGGCCAAAAACATTCAGTACTTC
TRBJ1-3 | . | . | TRBV5-4 | CASSLMTGFSGNTIYF | TGTGCCAGCAGCTTAATGACAGGCTTCTCTGGAAACACCATATATTTT
TRBJ2-1 | . | . | TRBV10-3 | CAITSYNEQFF | TGTGCCATAACGAGTTACAATGAGCAGTTCTTC
TRBJ2-6 | TRBD1 | . | TRBV9 | CASSARPGQRTGANVLTF | TGTGCCAGCAGCGCACGACCGGGACAGAGGACTGGGGCCAACGTCCTGACTTTC
TRBJ1-5 | . | . | TRBV5-1 | CASSSGGNQPQHF | TGCGCCAGCAGCTCAGGGGGCAATCAGCCCCAGCATTTT
TRBJ1-2 | TRBD1 | . | TRBV5-1 | CASRTNRVGESGTAEANYGYTF | TGCGCCAGCAGGACAAACCGCGTAGGCGAAAGTGGGACAGCCGAGGCAAACTATGGCTACACCTTC
TRBJ2-2 | TRBD1 | . | TRBV5-6 | CASSLVGTVGTGELFF | TGTGCCAGCAGCTTGGTAGGGACAGTGGGCACCGGGGAGCTGTTTTTT
TRBJ1-2 | . | . | TRBV9 | CASSPRWGEGGYTF | TGTGCCAGCAGCCCTCGGTGGGGGGAGGGTGGCTACACCTTC
TRBJ1-4 | TRBD1 | . | TRBV27 | CASSLSTGGNEKLFF | TGTGCCAGCAGTTTATCTACAGGGGGTAATGAAAAACTGTTTTTT
TRBJ1-3 | TRBD1 | . | TRBV18 | CASSPGTGLPFGNTIYF | TGTGCCAGCTCACCCGGGACAGGGCTTCCTTTTGGAAACACCATATATTTT
TRBJ2-1 | TRBD2 | . | TRBV9 | CASSARAGTSGDNEQFF | TGTGCCAGCAGCGCCCGGGCCGGGACTAGCGGAGACAATGAGCAGTTCTTC
TRBJ1-2 | . | once | TRBV5-4 | CASSLVPANYGYTF | TGTGCCAGCAGCTTGGTCCCAGCTAACTATGGCTACACCTTC
TRBJ2-2 | TRBD1 | . | TRBV18 | CASSLSGTGSGELFF | TGTGCCAGCTCATTATCCGGGACAGGGTCCGGGGAGCTGTTTTTT
TRBJ2-3 | TRBD2 | . | TRBV7-9 | CASSLLRRGVTDTQYF | TGTGCCAGCAGCTTACTCCGACGGGGGGTCACAGATACGCAGTATTTT
TRBJ2-7 | . | few | TRBV4-2 | CASSQEGARYF | TGTGCCAGCAGCCAAGAGGGGGCACGGTACTTC
TRBJ1-6 | TRBD1 | . | TRBV5-1 | CASSLAGGQTPLHF | TGCGCCAGCAGCTTGGCAGGGGGCCAGACACCCCTCCACTTT
TRBJ2-7 | . | . | TRBV14 | CASSQSNVGQYF | TGTGCCAGCAGCCAATCAAACGTCGGGCAGTACTTC
TRBJ2-1 | TRBD1 | . | TRBV6-5 | CASSWEGGYEQFF | TGTGCCAGCAGTTGGGAAGGGGGCTATGAGCAGTTCTTC
TRBJ1-5 | . | . | TRBV7-9 | CASSSNRTGLSNQPQHF | TGTGCCAGCAGCTCAAATCGGACGGGATTAAGCAATCAGCCCCAGCATTTT
TRBJ1-2 | TRBD1 | . | TRBV6-1 | CASSSTGQGRGYTF | TGTGCCAGCAGTTCGACGGGACAGGGAAGGGGCTACACCTTC
TRBJ2-7 | TRBD1 | once | TRBV25-1 | CASSVPGQGSYEQYF | TGTGCCAGCAGTGTACCGGGACAGGGCTCCTACGAGCAGTACTTC
TRBJ2-3 | TRBD2 | . | TRBV11-2 | CADRSQGGGTDTQYF | TGTGCCGATCGATCTCAGGGAGGGGGCACAGATACGCAGTATTTT
TRBJ2-2 | TRBD2 | . | TRBV4-1 | CASSQLAGDTGELFF | TGCGCCAGCAGCCAACTAGCGGGAGACACCGGGGAGCTGTTTTTT
TRBJ1-5 | . | . | TRBV28 | CASSFGGEVSNQPQHF | TGTGCCAGCAGTTTTGGTGGGGAGGTAAGCAATCAGCCCCAGCATTTT
TRBJ2-2 | . | . | TRBV27 | CASKQVTGELFF | TGTGCCAGTAAACAGGTGACCGGGGAGCTGTTTTTT
TRBJ1-6 | . | . | TRBV27 | CASRTGNSPLHF | TGTGCCAGCAGAACCGGTAATTCACCCCTCCACTTT
TRBJ2-3 | TRBD2 | . | TRBV6-1 | CASRTGGGRTDTQYF | TGTGCCAGCCGCACTGGCGGGGGGCGAACAGATACGCAGTATTTT
TRBJ1-4 | . | . | TRBV6-6 | CAGGLNEKLFF | TGCGCCGGAGGGCTTAATGAAAAACTGTTTTTT
TRBJ2-5 | TRBD1 | . | TRBV11-1 | CASSQIPGTGTETQYF | TGTGCCAGCAGCCAAATTCCCGGGACAGGGACGGAGACCCAGTACTTC
TRBJ1-5 | TRBD1 | . | TRBV2 | CASRTTGGWGQPQHF | TGTGCCAGCAGAACGACAGGGGGATGGGGTCAGCCCCAGCATTTT
TRBJ2-7 | . | . | TRBV10-2 | CASRASSPGEQYF | TGCGCCAGCCGGGCCTCCTCTCCGGGGGAGCAGTACTTC
TRBJ2-7 | TRBD2 | . | TRBV7-2 | CASSLSGAYEQYF | TGTGCCAGCAGCCTTAGCGGGGCTTACGAGCAGTACTTC
TRBJ2-6 | . | . | TRBV19 | CASTSAGGSGANVLTF | TGTGCCAGTACGAGCGCAGGGGGGTCTGGGGCCAACGTCCTGACTTTC
TRBJ1-5 | . | . | TRBV13 | CASSLAGVNQPQHF | TGTGCCAGCAGCTTAGCAGGCGTTAATCAGCCCCAGCATTTT
TRBJ1-1 | . | . | TRBV27 | CASSSPGTEAFF | TGTGCCAGCAGCTCGCCCGGGACTGAAGCTTTCTTT